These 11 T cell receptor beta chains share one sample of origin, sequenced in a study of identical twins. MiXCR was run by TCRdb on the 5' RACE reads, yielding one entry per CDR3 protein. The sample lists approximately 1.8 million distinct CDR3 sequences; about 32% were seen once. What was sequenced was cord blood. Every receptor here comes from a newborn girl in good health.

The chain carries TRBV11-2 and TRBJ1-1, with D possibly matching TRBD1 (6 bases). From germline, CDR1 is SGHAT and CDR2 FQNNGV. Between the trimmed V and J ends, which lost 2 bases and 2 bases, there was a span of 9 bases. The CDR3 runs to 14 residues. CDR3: CASSLNRANTEAFF. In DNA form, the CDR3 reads TGTGCCAGCAGCTTAAACAGGGCCAACACTGAAGCTTTCTTT.

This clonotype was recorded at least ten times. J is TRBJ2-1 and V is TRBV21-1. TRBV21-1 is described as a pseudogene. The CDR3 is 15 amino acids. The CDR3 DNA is TGTGCCAGCAGCAAAGTGGTGGTGACTGCGAATGAGCAGTTCTTC. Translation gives CASSKVVVTANEQFF.

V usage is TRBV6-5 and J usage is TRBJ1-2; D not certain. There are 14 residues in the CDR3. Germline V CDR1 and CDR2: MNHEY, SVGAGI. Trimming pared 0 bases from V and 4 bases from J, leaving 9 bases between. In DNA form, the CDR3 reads TGTGCCAGCAGTTACTCGATTAAGGGCTATGGCTACACCTTC. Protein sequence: CASSYSIKGYGYTF.

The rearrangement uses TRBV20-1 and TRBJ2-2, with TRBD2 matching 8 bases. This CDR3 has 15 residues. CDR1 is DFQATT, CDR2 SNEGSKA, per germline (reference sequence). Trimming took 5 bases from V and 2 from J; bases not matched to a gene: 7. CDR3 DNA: TGCAGTGCTGGGGCTAGCGGGTTAAACACCGGGGAGCTGTTTTTT. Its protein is CSAGASGLNTGELFF.

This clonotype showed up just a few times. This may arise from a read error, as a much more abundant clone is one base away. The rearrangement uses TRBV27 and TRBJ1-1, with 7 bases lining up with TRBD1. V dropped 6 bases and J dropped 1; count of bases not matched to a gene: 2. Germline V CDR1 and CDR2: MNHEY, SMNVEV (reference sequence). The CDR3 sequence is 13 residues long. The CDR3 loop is CASRGQRNTEAFF. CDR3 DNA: TGTGCCAGCAGGGGACAGAGGAACACTGAAGCTTTCTTT.

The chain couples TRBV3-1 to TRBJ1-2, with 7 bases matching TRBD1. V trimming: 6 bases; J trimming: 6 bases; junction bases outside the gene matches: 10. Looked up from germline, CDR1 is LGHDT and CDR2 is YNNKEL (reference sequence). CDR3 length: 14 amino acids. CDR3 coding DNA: TGTGCCAGCAGGCAGAAAGGGGGCTACCATGGCTACACCTTC. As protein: CASRQKGGYHGYTF.

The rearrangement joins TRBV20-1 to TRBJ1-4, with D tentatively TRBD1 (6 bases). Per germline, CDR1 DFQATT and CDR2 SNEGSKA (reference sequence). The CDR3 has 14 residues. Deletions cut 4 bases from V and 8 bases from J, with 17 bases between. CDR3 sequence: CSAIYREVIEKLFF. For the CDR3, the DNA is TGCAGTGCTATCTACAGGGAGGTTATCGAAAAACTGTTTTTT.

The CDR3 DNA sequence: TGTGCCACCGCCGGGGAGACTAGCGATTCGCAGTATTTT. This translates into CATAGETSDSQYF. The chain recombines TRBV10-3 with TRBJ2-3; TRBD2 agrees at 8 bases. The CDR3 length is 13 residues. The V and J ends lost 10 bases and 10 bases, in that order; junction bases with no gene match: 13. Germline CDR1 and CDR2: ENHRY and SYGVKD.

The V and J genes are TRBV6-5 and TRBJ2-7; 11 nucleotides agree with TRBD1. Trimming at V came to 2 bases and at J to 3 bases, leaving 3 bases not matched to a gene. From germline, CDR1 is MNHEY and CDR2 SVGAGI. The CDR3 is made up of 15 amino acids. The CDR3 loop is CASSYLGTGGYEQYF. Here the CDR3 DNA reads TGTGCCAGCAGTTACCTAGGGACAGGGGGCTACGAGCAGTACTTC.

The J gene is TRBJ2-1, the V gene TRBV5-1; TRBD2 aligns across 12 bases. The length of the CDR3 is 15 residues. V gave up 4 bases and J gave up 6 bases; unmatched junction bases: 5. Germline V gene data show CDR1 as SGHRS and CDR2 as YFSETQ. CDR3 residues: CASSLGLAGCNEQFF. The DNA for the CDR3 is TGCGCCAGCAGCCTGGGACTAGCGGGCTGCAATGAGCAGTTCTTC. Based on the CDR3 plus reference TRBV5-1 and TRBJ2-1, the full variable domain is KAGVTQTPRYLIKTRGQQVTLSCSPISGHRSVSWYQQTPGQGLQFLFEYFSETQRNKGNFPGRFSGRQFSNSRSEMNVSTLELGDSALYLCASSLGLAGCNEQFFGPGTRLTVL.

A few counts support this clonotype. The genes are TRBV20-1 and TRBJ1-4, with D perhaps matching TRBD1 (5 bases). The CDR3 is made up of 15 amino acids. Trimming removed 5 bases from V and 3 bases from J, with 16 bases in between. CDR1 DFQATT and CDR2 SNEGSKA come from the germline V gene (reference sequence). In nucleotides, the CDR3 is TGCAGTGCTGACTTCCGGGACGCCTCTAATGAAAAACTGTTTTTT. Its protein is CSADFRDASNEKLFF.